These T cell receptor beta chains were read from a single sample in a study of beta chain features in type 1 diabetes. Method: immunoSEQ multiplex PCR; TCRdb's copy keeps in-frame clones and lacks some. Among 810,000 or so clones, about a sixth were seen once, and the ten largest hold 0.023%. Sequenced material: naive CD4+ T cells from blood. These receptors came from a woman aged 18-35 years in good health. The CDR3 runs from the conserved cysteine through the conserved F or W. A D gene is named only where the DNA matches it firmly. Part of the rows lack a size; the others show once, few, many or a class for expanded clones.

clone_size,d_call,j_call,v_call,cdr3_nt,cdr3_aa
few,NA,TRBJ2-1,TRBV7-9,TGTGCCAGCAGCTTAACACTGGGACTTCTCAATGAGCAGTTCTTC,CASSLTLGLLNEQFF
few,NA,TRBJ1-4,TRBV2,TGTGCCAGCAGTGAGGGTTCGGCGATAGGAAAACTGTTTTTT,CASSEGSAIGKLFF
NA,NA,TRBJ2-1,TRBV11-3,TGTGCCAGCAGCTTGGGATCGCGATCTAGTGAGCAGTTCTTC,CASSLGSRSSEQFF
NA,TRBD2,TRBJ2-3,TRBV5-1,TGCGCCAGCAGCCCCGCCGGGACTAGTGTCCCAGATACGCAGTATTTT,CASSPAGTSVPDTQYF
NA,NA,TRBJ1-1,TRBV13,TGTGCCAGCAGCTTAGAAGGACCGGGCCCGGGGGCTGAAGCTTTCTTT,CASSLEGPGPGAEAFF
few,TRBD2,TRBJ2-1,TRBV7-2,TGTGCCAGCAGCTCGGGACTAGCGGGATACAATGAGCAGTTCTTC,CASSSGLAGYNEQFF
NA,TRBD1,TRBJ2-5,TRBV28,TGTGCCAGCAGTTCAACCAGGGGGAGAGAGACCCAGTACTTC,CASSSTRGRETQYF
few,NA,TRBJ2-3,TRBV28,TGTGCCAGCAGTTTAATTCCAGGGTGGTCAGATACGCAGTATTTT,CASSLIPGWSDTQYF
NA,NA,TRBJ1-2,TRBV6-5,TGTGCCAGCAGAAAGCCCGGACAGCCCTATGGCTACACCTTC,CASRKPGQPYGYTF
few,NA,TRBJ2-4,TRBV5-4,TGTGCCAGCAGCTTGGAGGGGCTAAGCCTTCAGTACTTC,CASSLEGLSLQYF
NA,NA,TRBJ1-2,TRBV4-1,TGCGCCAGCAGCCAAGACTCGCGCAACTATGGCTACACCTTC,CASSQDSRNYGYTF
NA,NA,TRBJ2-1,TRBV7-2,TGTGCCAGCAGCTTAGAGCTGGATTTCTACAATGAGCAGTTCTTC,CASSLELDFYNEQFF
NA,NA,TRBJ2-5,TRBV6-1,TGTGCCAGCAGTGAACCCCTAAAAGAGACCCAGTACTTC,CASSEPLKETQYF
once,TRBD2,TRBJ2-7,TRBV4-3,TGCGCCAGCAGCCATTATGCATCGAGCGGGACGAGCTCCTACGAGCAGTACTTC,CASSHYASSGTSSYEQYF
few,NA,TRBJ2-7,TRBV15,TGTGCCACCAGCAGAGACAGGTTGACCTCCTACGAGCAGTACTTC,CATSRDRLTSYEQYF
few,NA,TRBJ2-2,TRBV18,TGTGCCAGCTCACCACTCCCACACCAAAACACCGGGGAGCTGTTTTTT,CASSPLPHQNTGELFF
NA,NA,TRBJ2-3,TRBV9,TGTGCCAGCAGCGTAGAACTAGGCACAGATACGCAGTATTTT,CASSVELGTDTQYF
NA,NA,TRBJ2-1,TRBV4-2,TGTGCCAGCAGCTCGGACTTCGGCGGTGTCGATGAGCAGTTCTTC,CASSSDFGGVDEQFF
few,NA,TRBJ2-1,TRBV18,TGTGCCAGCTCACCACCGTGGGCAGACTCGGGTGAGCAGTTCTTC,CASSPPWADSGEQFF
NA,TRBD2,TRBJ2-1,TRBV5-1,TGCGCCAGCAGCTCCATACCGGGACTAGCGGGCGGTGAGCAGTTCTTC,CASSSIPGLAGGEQFF